This T cell receptor beta chain was obtained from a study of T cell repertoires in cytomegalovirus infection. The overall study: Newly reported HLA-C-restricted and thoroughly characterized HLA-B-restricted CMV epitopes were employed. Both CMV infection and a matching HLA type were indicated by public TCR beta signatures. Notes on the study in general: Identification of carriers of CMV plus the relevant HLA was achieved through cumulative public TCR beta family frequency. Dominating the ex vivo response were HLA-C-restricted CMV-specific TCR beta clonotypes.

Germline V gene lookup returns CDR1 SEHNR and CDR2 FQNEAQ (reference sequence). This CDR3 spans 14 amino acids. J was trimmed by 8 bases and V by 6 bases; bases with no gene match: 7. TCRdb reprocessed the reads with MiXCR, giving one entry per CDR3 protein. Seen here are roughly 110,000 distinct CDR3 sequences, under 35% observed once, and the top ten hold around two fifths. In regard to this clonotype: Antigen specificity is unknown.

V gene TRBV7-9 combines with J gene TRBJ2-1; 10 nucleotides agree with TRBD2. The receptor's source is a human donor in good health (CMV status not recorded). Some clones in this sample may be carry-over from other donors' samples. The source material was CD8+ T cells from cultured PBMCs, sampled from culture after CMV antigen stimulation. CDR3 loop: CASRSGGAYDEQFF. In nucleotides, the CDR3 is TGTGCCAGCAGAAGCGGGGGGGCCTATGATGAGCAGTTCTTC.